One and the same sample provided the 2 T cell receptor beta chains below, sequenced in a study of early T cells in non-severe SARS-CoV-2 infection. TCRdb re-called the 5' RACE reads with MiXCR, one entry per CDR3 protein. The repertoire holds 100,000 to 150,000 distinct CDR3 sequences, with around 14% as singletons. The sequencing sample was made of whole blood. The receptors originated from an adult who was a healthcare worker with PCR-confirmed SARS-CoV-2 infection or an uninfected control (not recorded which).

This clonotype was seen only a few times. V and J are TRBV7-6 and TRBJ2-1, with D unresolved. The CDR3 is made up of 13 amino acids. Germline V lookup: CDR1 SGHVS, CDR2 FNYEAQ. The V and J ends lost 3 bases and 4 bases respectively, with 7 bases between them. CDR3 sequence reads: CASSFGPYNEQFF. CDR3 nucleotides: TGTGCCAGCAGCTTCGGACCGTACAATGAGCAGTTCTTC. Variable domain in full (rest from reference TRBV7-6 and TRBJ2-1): GAGVSQSPRYKVTKRGQDVALRCDPISGHVSLYWYRQALGQGPEFLTYFNYEAQQDKSGLPNDRFSAERPEGSISTLTIQRTEQRDSAMYRCASSFGPYNEQFFGPGTRLTVL.

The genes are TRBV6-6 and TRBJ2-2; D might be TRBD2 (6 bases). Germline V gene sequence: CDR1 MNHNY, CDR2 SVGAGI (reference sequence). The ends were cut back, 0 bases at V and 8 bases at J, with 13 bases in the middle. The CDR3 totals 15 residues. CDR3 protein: CASSYSRRGTGELFF. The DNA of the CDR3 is TGTGCCAGCAGTTACTCGAGGCGGGGAACGGGGGAGCTGTTTTTT.